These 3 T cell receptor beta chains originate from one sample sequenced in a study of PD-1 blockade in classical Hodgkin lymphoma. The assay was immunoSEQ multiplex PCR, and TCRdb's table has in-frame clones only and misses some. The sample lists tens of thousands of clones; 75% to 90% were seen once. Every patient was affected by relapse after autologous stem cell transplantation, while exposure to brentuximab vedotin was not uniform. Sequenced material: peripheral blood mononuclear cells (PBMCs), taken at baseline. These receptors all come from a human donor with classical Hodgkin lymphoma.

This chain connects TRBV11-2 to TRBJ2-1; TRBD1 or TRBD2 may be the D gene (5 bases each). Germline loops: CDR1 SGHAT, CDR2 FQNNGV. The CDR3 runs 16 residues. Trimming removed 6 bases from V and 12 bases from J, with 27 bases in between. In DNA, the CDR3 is TGTGCCAGCAGTTTTGGCCTACTAGGGGCCGGGATGGGGCAGTTCTTC. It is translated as CASSFGLLGAGMGQFF.

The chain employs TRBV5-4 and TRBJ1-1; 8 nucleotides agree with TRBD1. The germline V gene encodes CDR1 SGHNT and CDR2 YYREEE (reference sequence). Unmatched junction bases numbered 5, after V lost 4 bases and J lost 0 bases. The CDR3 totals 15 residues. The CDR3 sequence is CASSRRQGLNTEAFF. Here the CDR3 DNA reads TGTGCCAGCAGCCGGAGACAGGGGTTGAACACTGAAGCTTTCTTT.

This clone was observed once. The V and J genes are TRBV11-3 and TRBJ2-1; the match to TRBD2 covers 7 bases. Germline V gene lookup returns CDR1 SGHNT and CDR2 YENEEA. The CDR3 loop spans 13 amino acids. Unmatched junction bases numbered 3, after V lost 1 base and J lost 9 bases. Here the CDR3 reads CASSLVTSSEQFF. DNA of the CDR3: TGTGCCAGCAGCTTAGTGACTAGCAGTGAGCAGTTCTTC.